This T cell receptor beta chain derives from a study of T cell responses to AZD1222 COVID-19 vaccine. Clones were read by immunoSEQ multiplex PCR, and TCRdb kept only the in-frame ones, dropping some. The repertoire has 150,000 or so clones, approximately 90% of them found once; the top ten carry 1% to 1.5%. From germline, CDR1 is MNHEY and CDR2 SMNVEV (reference sequence). This CDR3 has 16 amino acids. V shed 7 bases and J 5 bases; nucleotides not matched to a gene: 9. The gene calls are TRBV27 and TRBJ1-6, with TRBD1 matching 9 bases. The clonotype was recovered from an adult who received the AZD1222 COVID-19 vaccine. This specimen was peripheral blood, taken 28 days after the second AZD1222 dose. Written as DNA, the CDR3 is TGTGCCAGCACAAAGGGACAGGGCATCGATAATTCACCCCTCCACTTT. Its translation is CASTKGQGIDNSPLHF.